This TCR beta chain was documented in a study of blood T cell repertoires in COVID-19. Study-level information: Whether acute or convalescent, the COVID-19 samples came from the United States, Italy and Spain.

Authors' methods: From reference gene primer amplification, estimates of nucleated cell counts were derived. Measured with immunoSEQ multiplex PCR; TCRdb has only the in-frame clones, and not every one. From that table come the V and J calls and clone size; the DNA was used to work out D and trimming. The sample consists of around 400,000 clones, approximately 91% of them appearing once. Germline lookup yields CDR1 GTSNPN and CDR2 SVGIG (reference sequence). Trimming cost V 5 bases and J 8 bases, with 15 bases left between them. The CDR3 is 12 amino acids. The rearrangement uses TRBV30 and TRBJ1-2; D is perhaps TRBD1 (6 bases). The material sequenced was PBMCs or T cells enriched from blood (not recorded which). The receptor comes from a woman aged 18-29 years who had been exposed to COVID-19. The CDR3 reads CAWQKTGIGYTF. The CDR3 DNA reads TGTGCCTGGCAGAAAACAGGGATCGGCTACACCTTC. Full variable domain (rest looked up from reference TRBV30 and TRBJ1-2): SQTIHQWPATLVQPVGSPLSLECTVEGTSNPNLYWYRQAAGRGLQLLFYSVGIGQISSEVPQNLSASRPQDRQFILSSKKLLLSDSGFYLCAWQKTGIGYTFGSGTRLTVV.